Presented here are 20 T cell receptor beta chains from one specimen sequenced in a study of long-term antiretroviral therapy in people with HIV. The libraries were made with immunoSEQ v3.0 at survey level. Clones were read by immunoSEQ multiplex PCR, and TCRdb kept only the in-frame ones, dropping some. This sample has around 18,000 clones, with 80% to 90% found just once. The specimen comprised unsorted PBMCs, sampled 4.2 years after starting antiretroviral therapy. All receptors come from a man aged 45 to 65 with HIV.

The chain uses TRBV18 and TRBJ2-6; no definite D call. CDR1 is KGHSH and CDR2 is LQKENI in the germline V gene. V lost 2 bases, J lost 2 bases, and 7 bases lay in between. This CDR3 comprises 15 residues. The CDR3 here is CASSPGRAGANVLTF. DNA for the CDR3: TGTGCCAGCTCACCAGGGCGAGCTGGGGCCAACGTCCTGACTTTC.

This clone was seen a few times. V gene TRBV10-2 combines with J gene TRBJ2-6, with 8 bases fitting TRBD1. Germline V gene sequence: CDR1 WSHSY, CDR2 SAAADI. The V gene end was trimmed by 6 bases and the J gene end by 9 bases; junction bases not matched to a gene: 1. The CDR3 sequence is 12 residues long. This CDR3 reads CASSGQGNVLTF. DNA of the CDR3: TGCGCCAGCAGCGGACAGGGCAACGTCCTGACTTTC.

V is TRBV29-1 and J is TRBJ1-1; D remains ambiguous. Germline values: CDR1 SQVTM, CDR2 ANQGSEA. This CDR3 region has 12 residues. Trimming removed 8 bases from V and 5 bases from J, with 15 bases in between. CDR3 bases: TGCAGCTCTAGAGGGTTTACGACTGAAGCTTTCTTT. It yields the protein CSSRGFTTEAFF.

This chain links TRBV9 with TRBJ1-2; the match to TRBD1 covers 7 bases. The germline gives CDR1 SGDLS, CDR2 YYNGEE. J gave up 4 bases and V 4 bases, and 7 bases lay outside the gene matches. The CDR3 totals 14 residues. DNA of the CDR3: TGTGCCAGCAGCCCTCGGGGACAGCTCTATGGCTACACCTTC. Amino acids: CASSPRGQLYGYTF.

This chain connects TRBV19 to TRBJ2-2; TRBD1 agrees at 9 bases. Germline CDR1 is LNHDA and CDR2 is SQIVND (reference sequence). The V gene end was trimmed by 3 bases and the J gene end by 2 bases; junction bases not matched to a gene: 4. CDR3 size: 16 residues. The CDR3 DNA sequence: TGTGCCAGTAGTATTCCGGGACAGGGCAACACCGGGGAGCTGTTTTTT. It specifies CASSIPGQGNTGELFF.

V gene TRBV7-9 combines with J gene TRBJ1-2, with 12 bases matching TRBD1. Losses at the gene ends were 6 bases for V and 2 bases for J; bases not matched to a gene: 10. Germline V gene lookup returns CDR1 SEHNR and CDR2 FQNEAQ (reference sequence). This CDR3 has 17 amino acids. This CDR3 reads CASSPGQGARRNYGYTF. In nucleotides, the CDR3 is TGTGCCAGCAGTCCGGGACAGGGGGCGAGGAGGAACTATGGCTACACCTTC.

The chain uses TRBV6-4 and TRBJ1-5; the D gene is possibly TRBD1 (5 bases). V lost 2 bases to trimming and J lost 7 bases, with 9 bases between them. This CDR3 spans 13 amino acids. Germline CDR1 MRHNA, CDR2 SNTAGT. The CDR3 is CASSDEQEQPQHF. CDR3 nucleotides: TGTGCCAGCAGTGACGAACAGGAACAGCCCCAGCATTTT.

CDR3 amino acids: CASSLQDRGHADTQYF. CDR3 DNA: TGTGCCAGCAGCTTACAGGACAGGGGACACGCAGATACGCAGTATTTT. The chain links TRBV13 to TRBJ2-3; 9 nucleotides match TRBD1. From germline, CDR1 is PRHDT and CDR2 FYEKMQ (reference sequence). J gave up 4 bases and V 2 bases, and 7 bases lay outside the gene matches. This CDR3 has 16 residues.

The J gene is TRBJ2-1, the V gene TRBV27, with D possibly being TRBD1 or TRBD2 (5 bases each). This CDR3 contains 13 residues. V shed 6 bases and J shed 8 bases, with 14 bases lying between them. The V gene's germline CDR1 is MNHEY and CDR2 SMNVEV (reference sequence). CDR3 in DNA: TGTGCCAGCAGACCAATCGGGGCGGATGAGCAGTTCTTC. This codes for CASRPIGADEQFF.

The chain joins TRBV7-8 to TRBJ1-1; tentative D call: TRBD1 (5 bases). The CDR3 is 15 amino acids. V shed 4 bases and J shed 6 bases, with 18 bases lying between them. CDR1 and CDR2 from the germline V gene are SGHVS and FQNEAQ. The CDR3 sequence: CASSSDSGGGAEAFF. Here the CDR3 DNA reads TGTGCCAGCAGCTCAGACAGTGGGGGTGGCGCTGAAGCTTTCTTT.

This clone has more than one count but fewer than ten. The V and J genes are TRBV7-2 and TRBJ1-2; 9 bases match TRBD1. Germline V gives CDR1 SGHTA, CDR2 FQGNSA. The CDR3 loop spans 15 amino acids. J was trimmed by 8 bases and V by 5 bases; bases with no gene match: 12. As DNA, the CDR3 is TGTGCCAGCAGCCCGCCCGGGACAGGGACTCTCGGCTACACCTTC. It specifies CASSPPGTGTLGYTF.

V is TRBV2 and J is TRBJ1-5; D call uncertain. CDR3 size: 14 residues. Between the trimmed V and J ends, which lost 0 bases and 4 bases, there was a span of 7 bases. Per germline, CDR1 SNHLY and CDR2 FYNNEI. CDR3 sequence reads: CASSEAPGNQPQHF. For the CDR3, the DNA is TGTGCCAGCAGTGAAGCGCCGGGGAATCAGCCCCAGCATTTT. The full variable domain, completed using reference TRBV2 and TRBJ1-5, is EPEVTQTPSHQVTQMGQEVILRCVPISNHLYFYWYRQILGQKVEFLVSFYNNEISEKSEIFDDQFSVERPDGSNFTLKIRSTKLEDSAMYFCASSEAPGNQPQHFGDGTRLSIL.

V and J are TRBV2 and TRBJ1-1, with TRBD1 as a possible D gene (5 bases). V was clipped by 5 bases and J by 0 bases, with 10 bases between them. The germline CDR1 and CDR2 sequences are SNHLY and FYNNEI. The CDR3 runs 14 residues. CDR3 in amino acids: CASSTGGMNTEAFF. The CDR3 DNA follows: TGTGCCAGCAGTACAGGAGGGATGAACACTGAAGCTTTCTTT.

The V and J genes are TRBV6-5 and TRBJ2-1; TRBD2 matches at 8 bases. This CDR3 contains 15 residues. J was trimmed by 8 bases and V by 6 bases; bases with no gene match: 12. Germline CDR1 reads MNHEY; CDR2 reads SVGAGI. The DNA for the CDR3 is TGTGCCAGCAGCTCCGTGGGACTAGATGTTGATGAGCAGTTCTTC. This translates into CASSSVGLDVDEQFF.

V and J are TRBV4-3 and TRBJ1-2, with 12 nucleotides matching TRBD1. The trim removed 0 bases at V and 5 bases at J, leaving 7 bases unmatched. The CDR3 is 17 residues long. CDR1 is LGHNA, CDR2 YSLEER, per germline. CDR3 in DNA: TGCGCCAGCAGCCAAGATGAAGGGACAGGGGGCAGATATGGCTACACCTTC. Its protein product is CASSQDEGTGGRYGYTF.

The V and J genes are TRBV29-1 and TRBJ2-1; D not certain. CDR1 SQVTM and CDR2 ANQGSEA come from the germline V gene. The V end was cut by 2 bases, the J end by 5 bases, with 10 bases between. This CDR3 region has 13 residues. The DNA for the CDR3 is TGCAGCGTTGAACGTGGTAAGGACAATGAGCAGTTCTTC. Translating it yields CSVERGKDNEQFF.

This clone appeared once. The chain carries TRBV11-3 and TRBJ2-2, with a tentative D call TRBD2 (5 bases). From germline, CDR1 is SGHNT and CDR2 YENEEA. The V end was cut by 0 bases, the J end by 9 bases, with 14 bases between. The CDR3 length is 15 residues. CDR3 sequence: CASSLDGLAPRELFF. In DNA, the CDR3 is TGTGCCAGCAGCTTAGATGGGCTAGCCCCCCGGGAGCTGTTTTTT.

V usage is TRBV4-3 and J usage is TRBJ1-5; D may be TRBD1 (5 bases). Germline V gene lookup returns CDR1 LGHNA and CDR2 YSLEER. Trimming stripped 2 bases from V and 7 bases from J, with 15 bases between. CDR3 size: 15 residues. The CDR3 loop is CASSQLKGSGQPQHF. CDR3 in DNA: TGCGCCAGCAGCCAATTAAAGGGGAGCGGCCAGCCCCAGCATTTT.

The chain combines TRBV2 with TRBJ2-7; 9 nucleotides align to TRBD1. The CDR3 has 14 amino acids. The V gene end was trimmed by 5 bases and the J gene end by 1 base; junction bases not matched to a gene: 3. CDR1 SNHLY and CDR2 FYNNEI come from the germline V gene. The CDR3: CASSPGQGSYEQYF. CDR3 bases: TGTGCCAGCAGTCCCGGACAGGGGTCCTACGAGCAGTACTTC.

The genes are TRBV19 and TRBJ2-6; D is undetermined. This CDR3 region has 16 residues. V was shortened by 3 bases and J by 2 bases, with 11 bases between the two germline ends. Germline CDR1 is LNHDA and CDR2 is SQIVND (reference sequence). CDR3: CASSIFRTPGANVLTF. CDR3 sequence (DNA): TGTGCCAGTAGTATTTTCAGAACCCCTGGGGCCAACGTCCTGACTTTC.